The next 5 T cell receptor beta chains were all read from a single sample in a study of blood T cell repertoires in COVID-19. Only in-frame clones appear in the TCRdb table, and some are missing; sequencing was by immunoSEQ multiplex PCR. This table holds 100,000 to 150,000 clones, approximately 89% found once. Source material: peripheral blood. The receptors derive from a woman older than 75 with COVID-19, enrolled during active disease.

J is TRBJ1-6 and V is TRBV6-6, with TRBD1 matching over 7 bases. The length of the CDR3 is 16 residues. V lost 6 bases and J lost 7; bases outside the gene matches: 12. Germline CDR1 MNHNY, CDR2 SVGAGI (reference sequence). DNA for the CDR3: TGTGCCAGCAGGGGTCCGACAGGGTCGGGGAATTCACCCCTCCACTTT. Amino acids: CASRGPTGSGNSPLHF.

This clone was seen a handful of times. The chain combines TRBV5-1 with TRBJ1-6; TRBD1 agrees at 7 bases. The CDR3 runs 16 residues. The V and J ends lost 2 bases and 5 bases, in that order; junction bases with no gene match: 7. From germline, CDR1 is SGHRS and CDR2 YFSETQ. CDR3 in DNA: TGCGCCAGCAGCTTACAGGGGAGGCGGGATAATTCACCCCTCCACTTT. Translating it yields CASSLQGRRDNSPLHF.

This sequence joins TRBV27 and TRBJ2-1, with 8 positions matching TRBD2. This CDR3 spans 12 amino acids. The junction had 8 bases not matched to a gene; V was cut back by 9 bases and J by 10 bases. Per germline, CDR1 MNHEY and CDR2 SMNVEV (reference sequence). CDR3: CARAGAYREQFF. In nucleotides, the CDR3 is TGTGCCAGAGCGGGGGCTTACAGGGAGCAGTTCTTC.

This clone has only one observation. This chain joins TRBV18 and TRBJ2-3, with D unclear. Trimming took 1 base from V and 0 from J, leaving 8 bases between them. This CDR3 region has 15 residues. The germline gives CDR1 KGHSH, CDR2 LQKENI. DNA for the CDR3: TGTGCCAGCTCACCACAGCCTCCTAGCACAGATACGCAGTATTTT. It encodes CASSPQPPSTDTQYF. Full variable domain (rest looked up from reference TRBV18 and TRBJ2-3): NAGVMQNPRHLVRRRGQEARLRCSPMKGHSHVYWYRQLPEEGLKFMVYLQKENIIDESGMPKERFSAEFPKEGPSILRIQQVVRGDSAAYFCASSPQPPSTDTQYFGPGTRLTVL.

V gene TRBV6-6 combines with J gene TRBJ2-3; the match to TRBD2 covers 7 bases. The V and J ends lost 6 bases and 2 bases, in that order; junction bases with no gene match: 8. Germline V gene lookup returns CDR1 MNHNY and CDR2 SVGAGI (reference sequence). The CDR3 has 15 residues. This CDR3 is CASRIYGRTTDTQYF. The CDR3 DNA sequence: TGTGCCAGCAGGATATACGGGAGGACCACAGATACGCAGTATTTT.